Each of the 32 T cell receptor beta chains below was sequenced from the same sample in a study of T-cell reconstitution after alpha-beta-depleted transplantation in children. Preparation of the TCRbeta library was carried out with unique molecular identifiers. TCRdb reprocessed the PCR reads with MiXCR, giving one entry per CDR3 protein. The table records hundreds of thousands of distinct CDR3 sequences, 13% of them present only once. The material sequenced was PBMCs, taken before TCRalphabeta/CD19-depleted stem cell transplant. The receptors come from a girl aged 2 to 10 with congenital amegakaryocytic thrombocytopenia, due to receive a stem cell transplant.

This clonotype was detected many times. The rearrangement uses TRBV7-9 and TRBJ2-3, with 9 bases identical to TRBD2. The CDR3 runs 15 residues. Germline CDR1 is SEHNR and CDR2 is FQNEAQ (reference sequence). Losses at the gene ends were 5 bases for V and 2 bases for J; bases not matched to a gene: 5. The CDR3 coding sequence is TGTGCCAGCAGCCCGACTAGCGGAGACACAGATACGCAGTATTTT. Its protein is CASSPTSGDTDTQYF.

This clonotype appeared a few times. The rearrangement uses TRBV20-1 and TRBJ2-7, with D perhaps TRBD1 or TRBD2 (6 bases each). Looked up from germline, CDR1 is DFQATT and CDR2 is SNEGSKA (reference sequence). There are 15 residues in the CDR3. In DNA form, the CDR3 reads TGCAGAGCCGGGGGCGGGGAACTCAGCTCCTACGAGCAGTACTTC. Translation gives CRAGGGELSSYEQYF.

This clonotype was detected ten times or more. The chain carries TRBV20-1 and TRBJ2-1; no definite D call. The CDR3 loop spans 12 amino acids. V lost 3 bases and J lost 6, with 9 bases in between. Germline V lookup: CDR1 DFQATT, CDR2 SNEGSKA (reference sequence). CDR3 DNA: TGCAGTGCTAGGTCCCCCCGCAATGAGCAGTTCTTC. Translation gives CSARSPRNEQFF.

This clonotype occurred many times. The genes are TRBV10-3 and TRBJ2-7; the D is unclear. CDR1 is ENHRY, CDR2 SYGVKD, per germline. The CDR3 runs 11 residues. V lost 7 bases to trimming and J lost 4 bases, with 8 bases between them. CDR3 nucleotide sequence: TGTGCCATCATCAATGGATACGAGCAGTACTTC. Translated, it gives CAIINGYEQYF.

This clonotype appeared many times. The chain recombines TRBV20-1 with TRBJ2-4, with TRBD2 identical over 8 bases. The V segment lost 6 bases and the J segment 2 bases; nucleotides outside the gene matches: 6. This CDR3 is 14 amino acids long. CDR1 and CDR2 (germline): DFQATT, SNEGSKA (reference sequence). Here the CDR3 DNA reads TGCAGTGCCCCGGGGGGGGTGACCAAAAACATTCAGTACTTC. Translated, it gives CSAPGGVTKNIQYF.

The chain recombines TRBV3-1 with TRBJ2-2, with D perhaps given as TRBD1 or TRBD2 (6 bases each). Germline lookup yields CDR1 LGHDT and CDR2 YNNKEL (reference sequence). The V gene lost 1 base and the J gene lost 1 base, with 13 bases spanning the gap. The CDR3 covers 17 residues. Here the CDR3 reads CASSQVRGTQNTGELFF. The CDR3 DNA sequence: TGTGCCAGCAGCCAAGTACGCGGGACACAGAACACCGGGGAGCTGTTTTTT.

This clonotype was recorded many times. CDR3 loop: CASSPHRAGPDTQYF. Written as DNA, the CDR3 is TGTGCCAGCAGTCCTCACAGGGCGGGCCCAGATACGCAGTATTTT. The genes are TRBV28 and TRBJ2-3; tentative D call: TRBD1 (6 bases). This CDR3 contains 15 residues. Germline CDR1 is MDHEN and CDR2 is SYDVKM. The V end lost 5 bases, the J end lost 4 bases, and 16 bases lay between the germline ends.

There are a few counts of this clonotype. The rearrangement joins TRBV5-5 to TRBJ2-1; a weak D match, TRBD1 (6 bases). Germline assignment: CDR1 SGHKS and CDR2 YYEKEE (reference sequence). CDR3 length: 15 amino acids. V was pared by 4 bases and J by 3 bases, with 14 bases between. The CDR3 nucleotides are TGTGCCAGCAGCCTACGACAGGACTTCTACAATGAGCAGTTCTTC. Protein: CASSLRQDFYNEQFF.

Many counts were recorded for this clonotype. The chain employs TRBV10-3 and TRBJ2-2, with TRBD1 matching 8 bases. The CDR3 consists of 13 residues. Trimming cost V 8 bases and J 5 bases; bases outside gene matches: 4. Germline V gives CDR1 ENHRY, CDR2 SYGVKD. The CDR3 sequence is CAIGQGPTGELFF. The CDR3 nucleotides are TGTGCCATCGGACAGGGACCTACCGGGGAGCTGTTTTTT.

This clonotype came up many times. V usage is TRBV10-3 and J usage is TRBJ1-1, with 8 bases identical to TRBD1. The CDR3 contains 15 residues. V was pared by 6 bases and J by 5 bases, with 11 bases of the junction left unmatched. The germline V gene encodes CDR1 ENHRY and CDR2 SYGVKD. CDR3 protein: CAISDPRDRQTEAFF. In DNA form, the CDR3 reads TGTGCCATCAGCGATCCCCGGGACAGGCAGACTGAAGCTTTCTTT.

The genes are TRBV7-9 and TRBJ2-3; D call uncertain. This CDR3 comprises 15 residues. CDR1 is SEHNR, CDR2 FQNEAQ, per germline (reference sequence). V was trimmed by 4 bases and J by 4 bases, leaving 15 bases between them. The CDR3 region is CASSSPFVSADTQYF. For the CDR3, the DNA is TGTGCCAGCAGCTCCCCGTTCGTGTCGGCAGATACGCAGTATTTT.

The V and J genes are TRBV7-9 and TRBJ1-1, with D uncertain. Trimming stripped 7 bases from V and 1 base from J, with 7 bases between. The CDR3 runs to 12 residues. In germline, CDR1 is SEHNR, CDR2 FQNEAQ (reference sequence). The CDR3 sequence is CASTFWNTEAFF. The CDR3 coding sequence is TGTGCCAGCACCTTTTGGAACACTGAAGCTTTCTTT.

This clonotype was detected ten times or more. V and J are TRBV6-5 and TRBJ2-3; D is ambiguous. The ends were cut back, 3 bases at V and 3 bases at J, with 7 bases in the middle. Looked up from germline, CDR1 is MNHEY and CDR2 is SVGAGI. CDR3 size: 13 residues. CDR3 amino acids: CASSYRLTDTQYF. The CDR3 coding sequence is TGTGCCAGCAGTTATCGGCTTACAGATACGCAGTATTTT.

The J gene is TRBJ2-1, the V gene TRBV20-1, with TRBD2 identical over 11 bases. V was pared by 1 base and J by 2 bases, with 1 base of the junction left unmatched. The CDR3 covers 15 residues. The germline CDR1 and CDR2 sequences are DFQATT and SNEGSKA (reference sequence). The CDR3 spells CSARATSGAYNEQFF. The CDR3 nucleotides are TGCAGTGCTAGAGCGACTAGCGGGGCCTACAATGAGCAGTTCTTC.

A few counts support this clonotype. The chain employs TRBV7-9 and TRBJ2-7, with 7 positions matching TRBD1. The CDR3 runs to 14 residues. Unmatched junction bases numbered 5, after V lost 4 bases and J lost 2 bases. CDR1 SEHNR and CDR2 FQNEAQ come from the germline V gene (reference sequence). This CDR3 reads CASSSTTGTYEQYF. The CDR3 DNA is TGTGCCAGCAGCTCAACGACAGGGACCTACGAGCAGTACTTC.

Regarding this clonotype: A much larger clone lies one base from this, so it may be a read error. J is TRBJ1-2 and V is TRBV12-3 or TRBV12-4; perhaps TRBD1 as D (5 bases). The CDR3 sequence is 12 residues long. The CDR3 loop is CASSFDSYGYPF. The CDR3 DNA reads as TGTGCCAGCAGTTTCGACAGCTATGGCTACCCCTTC.

This clonotype was picked up a small number of times. The chain links TRBV7-7 to TRBJ2-3, with TRBD2 matching over 7 bases. V dropped 5 bases and J dropped 5; count of bases not matched to a gene: 4. The CDR3 has 13 residues. CDR1 and CDR2 from the germline V gene are SSHAT and FNYEAQ (reference sequence). The CDR3: CASSNQRGDTQYF. The CDR3 DNA is TGTGCCAGCAGCAATCAGCGGGGAGATACGCAGTATTTT.

Points on this clonotype: At one of its ends the junction is not consistent with the germline gene, which may arise from a read error. The V call is TRBV11-2, the J call TRBJ2-3; D gene ambiguous. The CDR3 length is 14 residues. CDR1 and CDR2 (germline): SGHAT, FQNNGV. The CDR3 loop is CDSYINPGTDTQSF. The CDR3 nucleotides read TGTGACAGCTATATCAATCCGGGTACAGATACGCAGTCTTTT.

V and J are TRBV11-2 and TRBJ2-5; no firm D call. Germline V gene sequence: CDR1 SGHAT, CDR2 FQNNGV. V shed 5 bases and J shed 7 bases, with 14 bases lying between them. The CDR3 contains 13 residues. The CDR3 DNA follows: TGTGCCAGCAGCAAGACCCGCGTTGCGACCCAGTACTTC. Encoded protein: CASSKTRVATQYF.

This clonotype occurred a few times. The J gene is TRBJ2-2, the V gene TRBV9; a weak D match, TRBD1 (6 bases). Trimming pared 3 bases from V and 2 bases from J, leaving 11 bases between. This CDR3 has 15 amino acids. Germline CDR1 and CDR2: SGDLS and YYNGEE. CDR3 in DNA: TGTGCCAGCAGCGCCCAGGGGATAAACACCGGGGAGCTGTTTTTT. As protein: CASSAQGINTGELFF.

The chain links TRBV7-6 to TRBJ1-1; no firm D call. V lost 5 bases and J lost 1, with 11 bases in between. This CDR3 contains 14 residues. Germline assignment: CDR1 SGHVS and CDR2 FNYEAQ. The CDR3 loop reads CASSPLGANTEAFF. CDR3 sequence (DNA): TGTGCCAGCAGCCCCCTGGGTGCGAACACTGAAGCTTTCTTT.

This clonotype was counted at least ten times. The rearrangement joins TRBV5-1 to TRBJ1-2; 11 positions agree with TRBD1. The CDR3 extends over 15 amino acids. The germline V gene has CDR1 SGHRS and CDR2 YFSETQ. Trimming cost V 3 bases and J 2 bases; bases outside gene matches: 3. In DNA, the CDR3 is TGCGCCAGCAGCTACGGACAGGGGGCGAACTATGGCTACACCTTC. Protein product: CASSYGQGANYGYTF.

This clonotype was seen at least ten times. The CDR3 DNA is TGCGCCAGCAGCTTGTTGGGGGAAACAGATACGCAGTATTTT. Amino acids: CASSLLGETDTQYF. The J gene is TRBJ2-3, the V gene TRBV5-1; D tentatively reads TRBD1 or TRBD2 (5 bases each). This CDR3 is built from 14 residues. Germline-derived CDR1 and CDR2 are SGHRS and YFSETQ. The V end lost 1 base, the J end lost 3 bases, and 9 bases lay between the germline ends.

Remarks on this clonotype: It may be a read error: a sequence one base away is much more abundant. The chain recombines TRBV24-1 with TRBJ2-2; D is ambiguous. The V and J ends lost 0 bases and 1 base respectively, with 11 bases between them. The CDR3 contains 17 residues. Germline CDR1 and CDR2: KGHDR and SFDVKD. CDR3 coding DNA: TGTGCCACCAGTGATTTGCATGGCAGGATGAACACCGGGGAGCTGTTTTTT. Residues: CATSDLHGRMNTGELFF.

This clonotype showed up many times. The chain has TRBV5-1 and TRBJ2-2; 9 bases align to TRBD1. The germline V gene encodes CDR1 SGHRS and CDR2 YFSETQ. This CDR3 has 15 amino acids. Trimming took 1 base from V and 6 from J; bases not matched to a gene: 4. This CDR3 is CASSLRTGDSGELFF. CDR3 DNA: TGCGCCAGCAGCTTGCGGACAGGGGATTCCGGGGAGCTGTTTTTT.

The table lists this clonotype with many counts. The chain joins TRBV7-8 to TRBJ2-7; D is unclear. Trimming removed 1 base from V and 0 bases from J, with 10 bases in between. The CDR3 covers 15 residues. CDR1 and CDR2 (germline): SGHVS, FQNEAQ. The CDR3 nucleotides are TGTGCCAGCAGCTTAGAGGCGGCGAGCTCCTACGAGCAGTACTTC. Its translation: CASSLEAASSYEQYF.

This clonotype came up once. The rearrangement uses TRBV12-3 or TRBV12-4 and TRBJ1-5; D gene uncertain. V was shortened by 3 bases and J by 6 bases, with 12 bases between the two germline ends. This CDR3 region has 14 residues. The CDR3 DNA reads TGTGCCAGCAGTTTCGGGAATAGAGGTCAGCCCCAGCATTTT. Encoded protein: CASSFGNRGQPQHF.

This clonotype was observed a single time. The V call is TRBV3-1, the J call TRBJ2-6, with D possibly called TRBD1 or TRBD2 (5 bases each). Germline V lookup: CDR1 LGHDT, CDR2 YNNKEL (reference sequence). The CDR3 length is 18 residues. Deletions cut 0 bases from V and 1 base from J, with 13 bases between. The CDR3 DNA sequence: TGTGCCAGCAGCCAAGAGGGACCGGGGCTTTCTGGGGCCAACGTCCTGACTTTC. Protein sequence: CASSQEGPGLSGANVLTF.

This clonotype was seen a handful of times. The chain uses TRBV20-1 and TRBJ1-1; no reliable D call. V was trimmed by 6 bases and J by 13 bases, leaving 18 bases between them. The length of the CDR3 is 11 residues. Germline V gene data show CDR1 as DFQATT and CDR2 as SNEGSKA (reference sequence). CDR3 protein: CSAVEVLKLFF. The CDR3 nucleotides read TGCAGTGCCGTGGAGGTACTGAAGCTTTTCTTT.

The chain couples TRBV5-1 to TRBJ2-1; D ambiguous. Germline V lookup: CDR1 SGHRS, CDR2 YFSETQ. The CDR3 consists of 14 residues. The V end was cut by 7 bases, the J end by 6 bases, with 17 bases between. The DNA of the CDR3 is TGCGCCAGCTTAACCCCCTCCTGGGGCAATGAGCAGTTCTTC. Amino acid sequence: CASLTPSWGNEQFF.

This clonotype was picked up a small number of times. The chain carries TRBV5-1 and TRBJ1-5; TRBD1 agrees at 8 bases. Losses at the gene ends were 3 bases for V and 4 bases for J; bases not matched to a gene: 12. Germline assignment: CDR1 SGHRS and CDR2 YFSETQ. This CDR3 has 17 amino acids. As DNA, the CDR3 is TGCGCCAGCAGCTCGCCGCAGGGGGCTAGTATGAATCAGCCCCAGCATTTT. Its protein is CASSSPQGASMNQPQHF.

The J gene is TRBJ2-1, the V gene TRBV3-1; D remains unclear. Trimming shortened V by 8 bases and J by 4 bases, and 9 bases separated the two germline ends. Germline V gene lookup returns CDR1 LGHDT and CDR2 YNNKEL (reference sequence). CDR3 size: 12 residues. The CDR3 coding sequence is TGTGCCAGCTCTTACTATTACAATGAGCAGTTCTTC. Its protein product is CASSYYYNEQFF.